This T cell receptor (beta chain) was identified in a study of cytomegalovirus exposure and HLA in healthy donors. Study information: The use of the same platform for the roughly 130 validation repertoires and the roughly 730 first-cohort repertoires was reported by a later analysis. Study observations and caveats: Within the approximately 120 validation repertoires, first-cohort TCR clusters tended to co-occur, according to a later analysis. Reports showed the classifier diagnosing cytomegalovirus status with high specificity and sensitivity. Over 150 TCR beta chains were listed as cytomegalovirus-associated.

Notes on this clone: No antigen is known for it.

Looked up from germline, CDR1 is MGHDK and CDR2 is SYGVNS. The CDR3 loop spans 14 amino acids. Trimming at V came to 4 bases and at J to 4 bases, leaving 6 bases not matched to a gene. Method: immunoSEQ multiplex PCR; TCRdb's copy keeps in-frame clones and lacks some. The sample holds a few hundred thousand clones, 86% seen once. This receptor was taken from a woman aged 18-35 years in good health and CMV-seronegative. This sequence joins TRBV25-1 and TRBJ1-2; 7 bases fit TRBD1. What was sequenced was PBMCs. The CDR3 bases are TGTGCCAGCAGTGGGACAGGTATCAGCTATGGCTACACCTTC. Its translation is CASSGTGISYGYTF.